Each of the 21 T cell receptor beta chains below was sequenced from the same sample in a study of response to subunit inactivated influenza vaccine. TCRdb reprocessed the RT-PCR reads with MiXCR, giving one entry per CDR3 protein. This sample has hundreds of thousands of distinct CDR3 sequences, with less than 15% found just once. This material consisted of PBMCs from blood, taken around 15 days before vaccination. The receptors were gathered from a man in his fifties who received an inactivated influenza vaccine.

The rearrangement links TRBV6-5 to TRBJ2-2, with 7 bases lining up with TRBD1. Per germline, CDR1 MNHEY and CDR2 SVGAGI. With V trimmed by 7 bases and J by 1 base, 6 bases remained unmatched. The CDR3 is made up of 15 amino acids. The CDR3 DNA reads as TGTGCCAGCAAGTTACAGGGGATGAACACCGGGGAGCTGTTTTTT. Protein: CASKLQGMNTGELFF.

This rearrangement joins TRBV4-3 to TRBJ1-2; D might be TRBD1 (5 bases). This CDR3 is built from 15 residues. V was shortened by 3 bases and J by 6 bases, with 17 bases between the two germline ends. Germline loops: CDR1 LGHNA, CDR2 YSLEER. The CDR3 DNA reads TGCGCCAGCAGCCACTCGGGCGGCAGGGTAGATGGCTACACCTTC. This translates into CASSHSGGRVDGYTF.

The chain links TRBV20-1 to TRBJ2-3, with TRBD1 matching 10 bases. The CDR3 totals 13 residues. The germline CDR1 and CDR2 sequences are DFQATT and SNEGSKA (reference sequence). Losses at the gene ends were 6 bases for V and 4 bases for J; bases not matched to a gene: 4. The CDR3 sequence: CSAPGQGADTQYF. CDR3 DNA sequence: TGCAGTGCCCCAGGACAGGGGGCAGATACGCAGTATTTT.

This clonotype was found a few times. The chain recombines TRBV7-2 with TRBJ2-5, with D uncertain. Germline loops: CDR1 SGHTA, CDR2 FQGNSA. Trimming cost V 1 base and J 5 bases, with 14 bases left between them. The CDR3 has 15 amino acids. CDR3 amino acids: CASSLEAGVLETQYF. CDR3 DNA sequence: TGTGCCAGCAGCTTAGAAGCAGGCGTCCTGGAGACCCAGTACTTC.

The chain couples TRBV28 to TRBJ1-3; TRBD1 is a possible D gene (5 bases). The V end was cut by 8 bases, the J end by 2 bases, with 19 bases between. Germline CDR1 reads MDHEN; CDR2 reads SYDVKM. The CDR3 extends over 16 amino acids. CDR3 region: CASGAAGLLTGNTIYF. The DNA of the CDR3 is TGTGCCAGCGGGGCGGCGGGACTTCTTACTGGAAACACCATATATTTT.

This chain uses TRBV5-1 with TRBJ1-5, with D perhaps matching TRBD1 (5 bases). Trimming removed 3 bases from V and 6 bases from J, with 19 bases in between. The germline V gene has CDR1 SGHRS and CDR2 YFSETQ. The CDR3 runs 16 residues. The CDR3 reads CASSYSGTGAGQPQHF. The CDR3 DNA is TGCGCCAGCAGCTACTCTGGGACCGGAGCGGGTCAGCCCCAGCATTTT. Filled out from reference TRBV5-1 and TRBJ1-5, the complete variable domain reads KAGVTQTPRYLIKTRGQQVTLSCSPISGHRSVSWYQQTPGQGLQFLFEYFSETQRNKGNFPGRFSGRQFSNSRSEMNVSTLELGDSALYLCASSYSGTGAGQPQHFGDGTRLSIL.

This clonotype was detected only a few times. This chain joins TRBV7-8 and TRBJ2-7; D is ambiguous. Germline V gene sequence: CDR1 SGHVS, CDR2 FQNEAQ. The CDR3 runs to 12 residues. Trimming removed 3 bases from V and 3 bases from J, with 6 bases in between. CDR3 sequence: CASSFTRYEQYF. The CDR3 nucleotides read TGTGCCAGCAGCTTTACCCGCTACGAGCAGTACTTC.

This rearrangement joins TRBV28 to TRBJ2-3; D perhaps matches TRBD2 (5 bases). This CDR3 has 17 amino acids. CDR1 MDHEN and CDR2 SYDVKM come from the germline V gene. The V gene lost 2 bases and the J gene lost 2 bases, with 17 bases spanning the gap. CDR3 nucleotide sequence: TGTGCCAGCAGTTTAGATGCTAGCATCCCACACACAGATACGCAGTATTTT. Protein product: CASSLDASIPHTDTQYF.

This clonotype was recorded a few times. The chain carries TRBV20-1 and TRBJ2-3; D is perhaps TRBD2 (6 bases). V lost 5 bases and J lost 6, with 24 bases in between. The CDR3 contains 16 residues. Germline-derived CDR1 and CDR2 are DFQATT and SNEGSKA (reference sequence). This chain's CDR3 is CSAGDRRLGGTDTQYF. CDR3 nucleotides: TGCAGTGCTGGGGACCGTCGACTAGGAGGTACCGATACGCAGTATTTT.

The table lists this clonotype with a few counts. In DNA, the CDR3 is TGCAGTGCTAGAGATTCCTCGGGGGGCGCCACTGAAGCTTTCTTT. It yields the protein CSARDSSGGATEAFF. The rearrangement uses TRBV20-1 and TRBJ1-1; a weak D match, TRBD1 (6 bases). The length of the CDR3 is 15 residues. V was shortened by 0 bases and J by 4 bases, with 15 bases between the two germline ends. CDR1 is DFQATT, CDR2 SNEGSKA, per germline (reference sequence).

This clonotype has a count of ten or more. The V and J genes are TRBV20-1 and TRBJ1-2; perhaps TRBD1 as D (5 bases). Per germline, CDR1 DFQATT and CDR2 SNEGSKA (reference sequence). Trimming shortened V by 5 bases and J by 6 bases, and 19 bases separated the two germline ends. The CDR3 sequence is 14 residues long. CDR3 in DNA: TGCAGTGCTTTCCAGGGTGTTCGGGTTGATGGCTACACCTTC. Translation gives CSAFQGVRVDGYTF.

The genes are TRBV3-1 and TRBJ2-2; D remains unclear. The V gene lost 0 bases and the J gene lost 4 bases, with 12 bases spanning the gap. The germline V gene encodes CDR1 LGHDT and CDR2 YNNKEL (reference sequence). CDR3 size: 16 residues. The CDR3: CASSQDWAGGTGELFF. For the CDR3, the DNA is TGTGCCAGCAGCCAAGATTGGGCTGGTGGCACCGGGGAGCTGTTTTTT.

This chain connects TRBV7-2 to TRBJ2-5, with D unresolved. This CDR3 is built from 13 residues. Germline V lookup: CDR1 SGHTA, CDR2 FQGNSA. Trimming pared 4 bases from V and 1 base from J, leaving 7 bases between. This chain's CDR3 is CASSSLRQETQYF. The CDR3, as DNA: TGTGCCAGCAGCTCCCTTCGCCAAGAGACCCAGTACTTC.

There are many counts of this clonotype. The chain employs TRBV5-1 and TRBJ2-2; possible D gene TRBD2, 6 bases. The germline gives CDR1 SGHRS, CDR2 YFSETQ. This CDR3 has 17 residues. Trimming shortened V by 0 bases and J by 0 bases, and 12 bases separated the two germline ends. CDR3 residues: CASSLVRGPTNTGELFF. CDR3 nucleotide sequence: TGCGCCAGCAGCTTGGTGCGGGGACCTACGAACACCGGGGAGCTGTTTTTT.

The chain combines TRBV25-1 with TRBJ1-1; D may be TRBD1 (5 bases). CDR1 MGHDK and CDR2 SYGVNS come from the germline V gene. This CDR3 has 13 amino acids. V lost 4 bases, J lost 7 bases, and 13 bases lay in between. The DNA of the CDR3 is TGTGCCAGCAGTGTAGGATTTGGGGGTGAAGCTTTCTTT. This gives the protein CASSVGFGGEAFF.

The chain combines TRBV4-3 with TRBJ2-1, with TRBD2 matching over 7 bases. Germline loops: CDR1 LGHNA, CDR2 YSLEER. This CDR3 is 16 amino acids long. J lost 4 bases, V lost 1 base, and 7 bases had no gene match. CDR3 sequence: CASSQAAGVGYNEQFF. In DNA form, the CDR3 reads TGCGCCAGCAGCCAAGCCGCGGGAGTTGGATACAATGAGCAGTTCTTC.

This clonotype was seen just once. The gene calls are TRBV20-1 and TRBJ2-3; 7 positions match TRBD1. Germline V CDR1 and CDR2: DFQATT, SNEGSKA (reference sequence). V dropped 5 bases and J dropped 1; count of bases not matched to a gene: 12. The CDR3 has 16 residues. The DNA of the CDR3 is TGCAGTGCTTTACCCACGAGGGGGCTACGCACAGATACGCAGTATTTT. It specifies CSALPTRGLRTDTQYF.

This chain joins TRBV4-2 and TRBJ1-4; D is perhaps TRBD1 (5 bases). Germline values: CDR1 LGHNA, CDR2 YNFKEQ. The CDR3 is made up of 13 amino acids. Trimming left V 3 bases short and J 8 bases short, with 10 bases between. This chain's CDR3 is CASSQATGEKLFF. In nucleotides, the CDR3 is TGTGCCAGCAGCCAGGCAACAGGCGAAAAACTGTTTTTT.

This CDR3 reads CSVEGFGSSGAEQYF. The CDR3 DNA is TGCAGCGTTGAAGGTTTTGGGTCTAGCGGGGCCGAGCAGTACTTC. The rearrangement links TRBV29-1 to TRBJ2-7; 9 nucleotides align to TRBD2. CDR3 length: 15 residues. Germline assignment: CDR1 SQVTM and CDR2 ANQGSEA. The V gene end was trimmed by 1 base and the J gene end by 6 bases; junction bases not matched to a gene: 10.

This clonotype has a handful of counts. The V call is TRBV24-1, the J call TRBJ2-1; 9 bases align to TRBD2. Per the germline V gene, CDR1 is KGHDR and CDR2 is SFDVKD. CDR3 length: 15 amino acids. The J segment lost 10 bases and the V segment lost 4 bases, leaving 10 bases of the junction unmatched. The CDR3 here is CATSDSMGLAAEQFF. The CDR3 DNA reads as TGTGCCACCAGTGACTCTATGGGACTAGCTGCGGAGCAGTTCTTC.

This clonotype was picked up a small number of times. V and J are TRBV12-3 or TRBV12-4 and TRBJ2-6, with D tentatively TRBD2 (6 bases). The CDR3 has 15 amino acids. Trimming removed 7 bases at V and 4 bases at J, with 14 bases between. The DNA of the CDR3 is TGTGCCAGCACCATATGGGGGGTCGGGGCCAACGTCCTGACTTTC. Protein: CASTIWGVGANVLTF.